This TCR beta chain appears in the sequencing data of a study of OX40 agonist ivuxolimab in advanced cancers. About the research overall: The eligibility criteria allowed prior anti-PD-1, anti-PD-L1 or anti-CTLA-4 therapy, and approximately 38% had some.

The CDR3 runs to 14 residues. Germline V gene lookup returns CDR1 MGHRA and CDR2 YSYEKL. V lost 2 bases and J lost 4; bases outside the gene matches: 4. This clone was seen a single time. Libraries were prepared by immunoSEQ multiplex PCR; TCRdb keeps only in-frame clonotypes and omits some of them. Here the sample spans 65,000 to 85,000 clones, 85% being singletons. Sample: CD4+ or CD8+ T cells sorted from blood, taken in a trial of the OX40 agonist ivuxolimab. The TCR was taken from an adult with an advanced solid tumor such as melanoma, head and neck, liver or kidney cancer. The rearrangement joins TRBV4-1 to TRBJ2-7, with 8 bases fitting TRBD2. CDR3: CASSQPGGLYEQYF. The CDR3 DNA reads TGCGCCAGCAGCCAACCGGGAGGGTTGTACGAGCAGTACTTC.